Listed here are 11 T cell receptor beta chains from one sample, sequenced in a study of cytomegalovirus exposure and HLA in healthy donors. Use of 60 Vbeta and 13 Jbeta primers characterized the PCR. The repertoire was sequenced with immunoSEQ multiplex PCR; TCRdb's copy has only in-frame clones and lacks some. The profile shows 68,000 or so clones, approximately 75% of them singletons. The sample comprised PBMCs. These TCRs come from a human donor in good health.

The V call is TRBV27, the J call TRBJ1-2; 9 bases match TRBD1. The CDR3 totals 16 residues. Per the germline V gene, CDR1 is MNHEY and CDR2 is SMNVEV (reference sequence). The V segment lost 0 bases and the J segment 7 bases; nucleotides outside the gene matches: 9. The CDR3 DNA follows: TGTGCCAGCAGTTTATCAGGGACAGGGATATTTGGTGGCTACACCTTC. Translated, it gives CASSLSGTGIFGGYTF.

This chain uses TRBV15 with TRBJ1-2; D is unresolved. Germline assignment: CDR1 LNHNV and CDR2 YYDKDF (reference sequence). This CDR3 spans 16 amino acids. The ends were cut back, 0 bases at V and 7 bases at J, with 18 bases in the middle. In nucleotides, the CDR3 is TGTGCCACCAGCAGAGATCTCGGCGGCTCAGGAGGTGGCTACACCTTC. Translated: CATSRDLGGSGGGYTF.

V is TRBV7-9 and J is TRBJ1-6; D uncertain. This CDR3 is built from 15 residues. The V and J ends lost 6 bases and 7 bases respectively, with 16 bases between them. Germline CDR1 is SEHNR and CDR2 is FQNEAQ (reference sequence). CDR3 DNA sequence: TGTGCCAGCAGGACCACAGTCATCCTGAATTCACCCCTCCACTTT. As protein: CASRTTVILNSPLHF.

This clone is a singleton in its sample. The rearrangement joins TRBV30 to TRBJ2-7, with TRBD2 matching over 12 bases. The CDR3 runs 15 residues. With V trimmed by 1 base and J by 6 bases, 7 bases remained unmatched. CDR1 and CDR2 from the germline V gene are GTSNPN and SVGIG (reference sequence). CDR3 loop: CAWSESSGGATEQYF. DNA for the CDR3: TGTGCCTGGAGTGAGTCTAGCGGGGGGGCGACCGAGCAGTACTTC. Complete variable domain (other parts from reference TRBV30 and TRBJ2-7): SQTIHQWPATLVQPVGSPLSLECTVEGTSNPNLYWYRQAAGRGLQLLFYSVGIGQISSEVPQNLSASRPQDRQFILSSKKLLLSDSGFYLCAWSESSGGATEQYFGPGTRLTVT.

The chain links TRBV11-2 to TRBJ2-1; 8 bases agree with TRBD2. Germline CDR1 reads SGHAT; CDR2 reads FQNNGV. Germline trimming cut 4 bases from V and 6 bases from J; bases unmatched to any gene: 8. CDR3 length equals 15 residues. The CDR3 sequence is CASSSRGGGGNEQFF. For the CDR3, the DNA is TGTGCCAGCAGCTCACGGGGGGGCGGGGGCAATGAGCAGTTCTTC. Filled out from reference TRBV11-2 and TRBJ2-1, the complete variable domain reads EAGVAQSPRYKIIEKRQSVAFWCNPISGHATLYWYQQILGQGPKLLIQFQNNGVVDDSQLPKDRFSAERLKGVDSTLKIQPAKLEDSAVYLCASSSRGGGGNEQFFGPGTRLTVL.

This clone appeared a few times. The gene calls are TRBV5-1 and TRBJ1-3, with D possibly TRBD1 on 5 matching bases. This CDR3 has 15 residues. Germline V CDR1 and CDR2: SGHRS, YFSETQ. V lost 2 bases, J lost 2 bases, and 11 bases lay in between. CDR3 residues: CASSLPRDPGNTIYF. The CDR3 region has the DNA TGCGCCAGCAGCTTACCCAGGGATCCTGGAAACACCATATATTTT.

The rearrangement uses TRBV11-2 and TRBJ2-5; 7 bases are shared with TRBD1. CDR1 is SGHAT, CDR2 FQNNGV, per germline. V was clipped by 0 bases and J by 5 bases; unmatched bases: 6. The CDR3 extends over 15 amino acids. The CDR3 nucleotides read TGTGCCAGCAGCTTAGAAGGGGGCTTCGTTGAGACCCAGTACTTC. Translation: CASSLEGGFVETQYF.

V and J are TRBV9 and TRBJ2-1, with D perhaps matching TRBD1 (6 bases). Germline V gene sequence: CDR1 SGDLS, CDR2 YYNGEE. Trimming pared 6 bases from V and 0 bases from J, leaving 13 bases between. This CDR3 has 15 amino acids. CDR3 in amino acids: CASTTGTNSYNEQFF. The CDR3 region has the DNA TGTGCCAGCACCACCGGGACAAACTCCTACAATGAGCAGTTCTTC.

The CDR3 is CASSLHGAYEQYF. In DNA form, the CDR3 reads TGCGCCAGCAGCTTGCACGGAGCCTACGAGCAGTACTTC. The chain links TRBV5-1 to TRBJ2-5; D unresolved. The tail of the sequence fits TRBJ2-7 better, so the J call may be wrong. The CDR3 has 13 residues. CDR1 is SGHRS and CDR2 is YFSETQ in the germline V gene.

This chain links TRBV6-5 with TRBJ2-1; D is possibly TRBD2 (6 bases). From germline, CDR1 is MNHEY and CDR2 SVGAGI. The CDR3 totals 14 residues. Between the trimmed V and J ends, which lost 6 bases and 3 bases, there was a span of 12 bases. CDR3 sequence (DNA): TGTGCCAGCAGCCCGGGACTCAGCTACAATGAGCAGTTCTTC. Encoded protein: CASSPGLSYNEQFF.

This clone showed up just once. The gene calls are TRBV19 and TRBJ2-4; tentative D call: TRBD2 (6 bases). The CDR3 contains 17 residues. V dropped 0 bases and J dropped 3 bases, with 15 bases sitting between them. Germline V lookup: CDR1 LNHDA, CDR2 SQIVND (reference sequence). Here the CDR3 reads CASSIEGRDWVKNIQYF. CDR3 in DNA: TGTGCCAGTAGTATAGAAGGCAGGGACTGGGTCAAAAACATTCAGTACTTC. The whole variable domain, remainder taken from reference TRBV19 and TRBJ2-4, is DGGITQSPKYLFRKEGQNVTLSCEQNLNHDAMYWYRQDPGQGLRLIYYSQIVNDFQKGDIAEGYSVSREKKESFPLTVTSAQKNPTAFYLCASSIEGRDWVKNIQYFGAGTRLSVL.